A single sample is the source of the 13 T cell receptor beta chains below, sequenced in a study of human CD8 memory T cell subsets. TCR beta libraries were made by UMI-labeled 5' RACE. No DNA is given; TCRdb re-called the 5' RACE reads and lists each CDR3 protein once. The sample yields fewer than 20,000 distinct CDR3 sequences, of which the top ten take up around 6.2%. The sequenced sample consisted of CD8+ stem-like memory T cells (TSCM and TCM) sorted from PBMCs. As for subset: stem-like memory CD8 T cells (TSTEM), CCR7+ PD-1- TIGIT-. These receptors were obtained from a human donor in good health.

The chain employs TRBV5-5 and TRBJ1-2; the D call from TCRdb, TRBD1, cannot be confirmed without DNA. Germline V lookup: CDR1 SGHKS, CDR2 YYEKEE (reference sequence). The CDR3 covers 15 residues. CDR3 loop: CASSRRGDGVYGYTF.

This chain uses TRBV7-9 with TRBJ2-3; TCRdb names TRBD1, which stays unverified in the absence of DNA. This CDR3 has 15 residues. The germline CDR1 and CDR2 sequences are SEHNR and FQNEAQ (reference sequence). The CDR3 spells CASSLPGGRTDTQYF. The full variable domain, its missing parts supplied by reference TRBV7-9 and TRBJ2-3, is DTGVSQNPRHKITKRGQNVTFRCDPISEHNRLYWYRQTLGQGPEFLTYFQNEAQLEKSRLLSDRFSAERPKGSFSTLEIQRTEQGDSAMYLCASSLPGGRTDTQYFGPGTRLTVL.

CDR3 in amino acids: CASSLGYKGYTF. The chain links TRBV5-8 to TRBJ1-2. Germline loops: CDR1 SGHTS, CDR2 YDEGEE. This CDR3 is built from 12 residues.

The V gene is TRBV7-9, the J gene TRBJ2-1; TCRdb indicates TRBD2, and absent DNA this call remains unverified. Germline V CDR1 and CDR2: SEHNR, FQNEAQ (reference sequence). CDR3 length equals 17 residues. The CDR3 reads CASSGPRTVSGDNEQFF.

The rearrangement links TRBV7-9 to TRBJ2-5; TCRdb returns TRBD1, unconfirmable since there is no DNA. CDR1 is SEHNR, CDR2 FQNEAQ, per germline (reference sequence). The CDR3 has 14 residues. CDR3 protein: CASSIPDRGETQYF.

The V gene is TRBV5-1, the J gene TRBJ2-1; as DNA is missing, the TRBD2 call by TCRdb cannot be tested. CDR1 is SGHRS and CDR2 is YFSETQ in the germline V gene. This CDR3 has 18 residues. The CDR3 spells CASSWGPLAGTPSNEQFF.

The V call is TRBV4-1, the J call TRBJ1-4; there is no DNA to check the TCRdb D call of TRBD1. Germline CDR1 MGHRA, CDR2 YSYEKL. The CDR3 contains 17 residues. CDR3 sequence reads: CASSQDIVTGKNEKLFF.

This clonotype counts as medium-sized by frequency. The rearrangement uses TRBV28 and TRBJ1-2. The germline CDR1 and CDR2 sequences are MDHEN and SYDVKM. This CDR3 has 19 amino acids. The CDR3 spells CASSPVIIDRGLSNYGYTF.

The CDR3: CASSEVGRGHEKLFF. The chain has TRBV2 and TRBJ1-4; without DNA, the TCRdb call of TRBD1 cannot be checked. The CDR3 extends over 15 amino acids. Germline CDR1 and CDR2: SNHLY and FYNNEI.

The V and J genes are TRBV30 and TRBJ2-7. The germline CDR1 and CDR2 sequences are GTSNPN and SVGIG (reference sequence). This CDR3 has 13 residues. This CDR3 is CAWSVAQNYEQYF.

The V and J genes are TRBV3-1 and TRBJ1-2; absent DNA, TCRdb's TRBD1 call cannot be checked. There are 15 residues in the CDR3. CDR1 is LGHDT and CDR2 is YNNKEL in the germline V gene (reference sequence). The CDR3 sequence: CASSQAGTGDYGYTF.

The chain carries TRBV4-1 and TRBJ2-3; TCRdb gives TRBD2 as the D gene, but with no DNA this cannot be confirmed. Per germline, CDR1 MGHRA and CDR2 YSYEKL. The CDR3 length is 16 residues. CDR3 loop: CASSQSGTSNTDTQYF.

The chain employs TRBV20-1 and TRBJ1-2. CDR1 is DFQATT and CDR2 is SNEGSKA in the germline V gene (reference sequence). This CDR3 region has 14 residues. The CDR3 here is CSARDKLWNYGYTF.